These 23 T cell receptor beta chains were sequenced from one sample in a study of blood T cell repertoires in COVID-19. Produced via immunoSEQ multiplex PCR; TCRdb's table is partial and in-frame only. The sample gives 270,000 or so clones, 82% of which show up once; around 3.2% is in the top ten. The specimen was peripheral blood. Every receptor here comes from a woman under 30 with acute or convalescent COVID-19.

The chain links TRBV29-1 to TRBJ1-2; possibly TRBD1 for D (5 bases). Trimming removed 3 bases from V and 4 bases from J, with 24 bases in between. This CDR3 has 17 residues. Germline CDR1 is SQVTM and CDR2 is ANQGSEA. Here the CDR3 reads CSVEVEIVGGKFYGYTF. The CDR3 DNA sequence: TGCAGCGTTGAGGTCGAGATCGTTGGGGGGAAATTCTATGGCTACACCTTC.

The chain employs TRBV14 and TRBJ2-1, with D possibly TRBD2 on 6 matching bases. Per germline, CDR1 SGHDN and CDR2 FVKESK. CDR3 length equals 15 residues. The germline V and J ends were trimmed by 3 bases and 0 bases, with 9 bases remaining between them. CDR3 bases: TGTGCCAGCAGCCAGGAGGGGAGCTCCTACAATGAGCAGTTCTTC. Its translation is CASSQEGSSYNEQFF. Using reference TRBV14 and TRBJ2-1 for the parts outside the CDR3, the full variable domain is EAGVTQFPSHSVIEKGQTVTLRCDPISGHDNLYWYRRVMGKEIKFLLHFVKESKQDESGMPNNRFLAERTGGTYSTLKVQPAELEDSGVYFCASSQEGSSYNEQFFGPGTRLTVL.

The V call is TRBV6-5, the J call TRBJ2-1; 8 bases are a match to TRBD1. CDR3 length: 14 residues. With 5 bases clipped from V and 8 bases from J, the junction kept 8 bases outside the gene matches. CDR1 and CDR2 from the germline V gene are MNHEY and SVGAGI. CDR3 amino acids: CASSRTGPRDEQFF. Written as DNA, the CDR3 is TGTGCCAGCAGTCGGACAGGGCCGAGAGATGAGCAGTTCTTC.

As to this clone: Other DNA variants within this sample encode the same CDR3. J is TRBJ1-3 and V is TRBV30, with D unclear. Trimming pared 0 bases from V and 0 bases from J, leaving 3 bases between. This CDR3 is 13 amino acids long. Germline loops: CDR1 GTSNPN, CDR2 SVGIG (reference sequence). The CDR3 region is CAWSVSSGNTIYF. In DNA, the CDR3 is TGTGCCTGGAGTGTGAGCTCTGGAAACACCATATATTTT.

The chain uses TRBV11-2 and TRBJ2-6; D uncertain. Looked up from germline, CDR1 is SGHAT and CDR2 is FQNNGV. V lost 1 base and J lost 1, with 8 bases in between. The CDR3 sequence is 16 residues long. The CDR3 region has the DNA TGTGCCAGCAGCTTAGGTAGTCATTCTGGGGCCAACGTCCTGACTTTC. It specifies CASSLGSHSGANVLTF.

The rearrangement joins TRBV11-2 to TRBJ1-2; D unclear. CDR3 length: 15 residues. Trimming pared 5 bases from V and 5 bases from J, leaving 18 bases between. The V gene's germline CDR1 is SGHAT and CDR2 FQNNGV. The CDR3, as DNA: TGTGCCAGCAGCCCACAATACGGGATCCCATATGGCTACACCTTC. Protein sequence: CASSPQYGIPYGYTF.

The chain has TRBV13 and TRBJ1-2, with D tentatively TRBD1 (6 bases). CDR1 is PRHDT and CDR2 is FYEKMQ in the germline V gene (reference sequence). V shed 10 bases and J shed 1 base, with 19 bases lying between them. The CDR3 runs 15 residues. The CDR3, as DNA: TGTGCCACCGTCTTGGCAGGGGCGGGTAACTATGGCTACACCTTC. Translating gives CATVLAGAGNYGYTF.

The chain's CDR3 is CASSSLSGANVLTF. The CDR3 region has the DNA TGTGCCAGCAGCTCACTCTCTGGGGCCAACGTCCTGACTTTC. The rearrangement joins TRBV9 to TRBJ2-6, with unresolved D. V shed 4 bases and J shed 0 bases, with 5 bases lying between them. Germline loops: CDR1 SGDLS, CDR2 YYNGEE. The CDR3 consists of 14 residues.

This clone was seen just once. The gene calls are TRBV15 and TRBJ1-1; TRBD1 might be the D (6 bases). This CDR3 has 14 residues. Germline loops: CDR1 LNHNV, CDR2 YYDKDF (reference sequence). Trimming shortened V by 8 bases and J by 6 bases, and 19 bases separated the two germline ends. In nucleotides, the CDR3 is TGTGCCACCGATACAGGGACCGAAACACCTGAAGCTTTCTTT. Its translation is CATDTGTETPEAFF. Full variable domain (missing parts from reference TRBV15 and TRBJ1-1): DAMVIQNPRYQVTQFGKPVTLSCSQTLNHNVMYWYQQKSSQAPKLLFHYYDKDFNNEADTPDNFQSRRPNTSFCFLDIRSPGLGDTAMYLCATDTGTETPEAFFGQGTRLTVV.

This clone was counted a single time. The chain combines TRBV27 with TRBJ1-6, with unresolved D. Germline CDR1 MNHEY, CDR2 SMNVEV (reference sequence). V dropped 8 bases and J dropped 9 bases, with 14 bases sitting between them. There are 13 residues in the CDR3. The CDR3 spells CASGIRRGSPLHF. CDR3 coding DNA: TGTGCCAGCGGAATCAGACGGGGTTCACCCCTCCACTTT.

The chain couples TRBV5-4 to TRBJ2-3; 7 bases agree with TRBD2. The CDR3 contains 15 residues. Germline V gives CDR1 SGHNT, CDR2 YYREEE (reference sequence). Trimming at V came to 0 bases and at J to 6 bases, leaving 7 bases not matched to a gene. CDR3 nucleotide sequence: TGTGCCAGCAGCTTGGACGGGAGGATGTTCGATACGCAGTATTTT. It specifies CASSLDGRMFDTQYF.

With regard to this clone: The junction does not match germline at one end; this may be a read error. V is TRBV9 and J is TRBJ2-3; 16 nucleotides align to TRBD2. Per the germline V gene, CDR1 is SGDLS and CDR2 is YYNGEE. The length of the CDR3 is 12 residues. Written as DNA, the CDR3 is TGTGCCAGCAGCGGAGGGACTAGCGGGAGGGTTTTT. Translated, it gives CASSGGTSGRVF. Looking up the rest from reference TRBV9 and TRBJ2-3 gives the full variable domain: DSGVTQTPKHLITATGQRVTLRCSPRSGDLSVYWYQQSLDQGLQFLIQYYNGEERAKGNILERFSAQQFPDLHSELNLSSLELGDSALYFCASSGGTSGRVFGPGTRLTVL.

The chain joins TRBV19 to TRBJ1-2; perhaps TRBD1 as D (6 bases). Looked up from germline, CDR1 is LNHDA and CDR2 is SQIVND (reference sequence). This CDR3 comprises 16 residues. V was clipped by 3 bases and J by 4 bases, with 18 bases between them. CDR3 DNA: TGTGCCAGTAGTATCAACAGGGAAAATCAAGGCTATGGCTACACCTTC. Translation: CASSINRENQGYGYTF.

The chain has TRBV6-2 or TRBV6-3 and TRBJ1-2, with D possibly being TRBD1 (5 bases). V was clipped by 3 bases and J by 2 bases, with 7 bases between them. Germline V lookup: CDR1 MNHEY, CDR2 SVGEGT. The CDR3 loop spans 13 amino acids. The CDR3 region is CASSYRTNYGYTF. The DNA of the CDR3 is TGTGCCAGCAGTTATAGGACAAACTATGGCTACACCTTC.

V and J are TRBV11-2 and TRBJ2-2, with D perhaps matching TRBD2 (6 bases). Germline lookup yields CDR1 SGHAT and CDR2 FQNNGV. This CDR3 region has 13 residues. V gave up 8 bases and J gave up 4 bases, with 11 bases separating them. In nucleotides, the CDR3 is TGTGCCAGCTGGCCGGGGGTCACCGGGGAGCTGTTTTTT. Translated, it gives CASWPGVTGELFF.

This rearrangement joins TRBV6-4 to TRBJ2-1; 13 nucleotides line up with TRBD2. The CDR3 covers 15 residues. Germline assignment: CDR1 MRHNA and CDR2 SNTAGT. V was clipped by 5 bases and J by 6 bases; unmatched bases: 4. This CDR3 reads CASSRTSGRANEQFF. In DNA form, the CDR3 reads TGTGCCAGCAGTAGAACTAGCGGGAGGGCCAATGAGCAGTTCTTC.

In this sample, this clone turned up a few times. V gene TRBV2 combines with J gene TRBJ2-3; 8 nucleotides align to TRBD1. From germline, CDR1 is SNHLY and CDR2 FYNNEI. The CDR3 loop spans 15 amino acids. The V gene end was trimmed by 5 bases and the J gene end by 4 bases; junction bases not matched to a gene: 8. The CDR3 region has the DNA TGTGCCAGCAGTCTTGAGGACAGGGAACCAGATACGCAGTATTTT. Translating it yields CASSLEDREPDTQYF.

The rearrangement links TRBV12-3 or TRBV12-4 to TRBJ1-2, with 7 bases fitting TRBD1. This CDR3 comprises 12 residues. Trimming removed 7 bases from V and 8 bases from J; junction bases left unmatched: 7. The CDR3 bases are TGTGCCAGCACCATTGACAGGGAAGGCTACACCTTC. Translating gives CASTIDREGYTF.

The V call is TRBV7-9, the J call TRBJ1-5, with 7 bases fitting TRBD1. Losses at the gene ends were 4 bases for V and 7 bases for J; bases not matched to a gene: 4. Germline values: CDR1 SEHNR, CDR2 FQNEAQ (reference sequence). The CDR3 length is 13 residues. CDR3 sequence reads: CASSSQGDQPQHF. DNA for the CDR3: TGTGCCAGCAGCTCCCAGGGGGACCAGCCCCAGCATTTT.

The V gene is TRBV3-1 (or the pseudogene TRBV3-2), the J gene TRBJ1-2; TRBD1 is a possible D gene (5 bases). The CDR3 totals 14 residues. Germline V lookup: CDR1 LGHDT, CDR2 YNNKEL (reference sequence). V was trimmed by 5 bases and J by 3 bases, leaving 13 bases between them. The CDR3 loop reads CASSLKGMDYGYTF. The CDR3 DNA reads TGTGCCAGCAGCTTAAAGGGGATGGACTATGGCTACACCTTC.

The chain recombines TRBV27 with TRBJ1-1; TRBD1 might be the D (5 bases). The germline V gene has CDR1 MNHEY and CDR2 SMNVEV (reference sequence). This CDR3 comprises 15 residues. Trimming took 0 bases from V and 4 from J, leaving 12 bases between them. The DNA for the CDR3 is TGTGCCAGCAGTTTATCGATAGGGGTCGGCACTGAAGCTTTCTTT. Translation gives CASSLSIGVGTEAFF.

The rearrangement links TRBV6-2 or TRBV6-3 to TRBJ2-3, with D maybe TRBD2 (5 bases). The CDR3 consists of 13 residues. From germline, CDR1 is MNHEY and CDR2 SVGEGT. V lost 6 bases and J 7 bases, leaving 14 bases between the germline ends. The CDR3 loop reads CASSRTRGNTQYF. The DNA of the CDR3 is TGTGCCAGCAGCAGGACCCGGGGAAATACGCAGTATTTT.

The genes are TRBV5-4 and TRBJ2-1; D is perhaps TRBD1 (5 bases). Trimming pared 2 bases from V and 5 bases from J, leaving 17 bases between. The germline gives CDR1 SGHNT, CDR2 YYREEE (reference sequence). This CDR3 is 16 amino acids long. CDR3 nucleotide sequence: TGTGCCAGCAGCTTTTATCAGGGCAGGGCACACAATGAGCAGTTCTTC. As protein: CASSFYQGRAHNEQFF.